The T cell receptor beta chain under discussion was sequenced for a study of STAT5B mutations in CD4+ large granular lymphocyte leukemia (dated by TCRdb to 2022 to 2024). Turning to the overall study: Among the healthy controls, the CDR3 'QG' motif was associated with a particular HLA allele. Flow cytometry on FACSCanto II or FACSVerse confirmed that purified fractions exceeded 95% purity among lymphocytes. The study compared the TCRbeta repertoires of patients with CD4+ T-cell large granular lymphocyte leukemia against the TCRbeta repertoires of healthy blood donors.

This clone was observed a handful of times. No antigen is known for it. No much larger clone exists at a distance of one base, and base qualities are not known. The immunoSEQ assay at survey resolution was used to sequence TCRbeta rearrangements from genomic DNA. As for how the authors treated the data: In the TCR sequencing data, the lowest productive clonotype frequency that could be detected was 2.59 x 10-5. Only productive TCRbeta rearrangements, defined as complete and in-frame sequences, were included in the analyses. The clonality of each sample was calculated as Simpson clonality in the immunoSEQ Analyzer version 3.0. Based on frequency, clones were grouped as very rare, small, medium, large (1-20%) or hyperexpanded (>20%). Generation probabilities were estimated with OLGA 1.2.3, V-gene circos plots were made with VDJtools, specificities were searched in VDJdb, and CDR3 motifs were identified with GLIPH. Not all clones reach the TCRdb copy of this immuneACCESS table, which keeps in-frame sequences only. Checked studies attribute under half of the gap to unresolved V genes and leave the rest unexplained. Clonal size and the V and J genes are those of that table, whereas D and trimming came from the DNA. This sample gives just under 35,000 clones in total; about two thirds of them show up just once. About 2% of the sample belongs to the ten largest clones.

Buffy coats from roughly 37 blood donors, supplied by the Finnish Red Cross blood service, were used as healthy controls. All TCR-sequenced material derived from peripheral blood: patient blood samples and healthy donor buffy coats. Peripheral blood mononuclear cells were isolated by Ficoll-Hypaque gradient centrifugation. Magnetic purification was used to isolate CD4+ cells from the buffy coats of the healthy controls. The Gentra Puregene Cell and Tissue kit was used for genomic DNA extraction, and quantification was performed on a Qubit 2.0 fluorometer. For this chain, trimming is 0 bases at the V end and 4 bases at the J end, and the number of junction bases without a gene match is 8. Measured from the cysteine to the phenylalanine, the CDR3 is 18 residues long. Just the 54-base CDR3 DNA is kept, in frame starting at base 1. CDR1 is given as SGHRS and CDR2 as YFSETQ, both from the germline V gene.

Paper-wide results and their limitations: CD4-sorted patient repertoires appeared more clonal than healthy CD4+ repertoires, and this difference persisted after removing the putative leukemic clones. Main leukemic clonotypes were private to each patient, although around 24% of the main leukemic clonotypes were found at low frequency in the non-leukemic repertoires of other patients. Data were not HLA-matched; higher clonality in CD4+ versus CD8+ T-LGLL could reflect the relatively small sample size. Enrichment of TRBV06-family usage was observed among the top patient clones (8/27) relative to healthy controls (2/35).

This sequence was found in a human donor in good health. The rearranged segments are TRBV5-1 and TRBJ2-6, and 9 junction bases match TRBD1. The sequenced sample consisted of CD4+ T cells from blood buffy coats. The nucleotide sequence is TGCGCCAGCAGCTTGGCGGGACAGGGATTGGCCGGGGCCAACGTCCTGACTTTC. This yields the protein CASSLAGQGLAGANVLTF.